Below, 4 T cell receptor beta chains from the same sample are listed, as sequenced in a study of T cell responses to AZD1222 COVID-19 vaccine. This table comes from immunoSEQ multiplex PCR, and its TCRdb copy is limited to in-frame clones, with some not included. The sample shows about 110,000 clones, 90% of them seen only once. Sequencing was performed on peripheral blood, taken on day 0 of AZD1222 vaccination. These receptors were taken from an adult in good health.

This clone was picked up a small number of times. The V and J genes are TRBV5-6 and TRBJ2-7, with TRBD1 matching over 7 bases. With 0 bases clipped from V and 3 bases from J, the junction kept 6 bases outside the gene matches. Germline loops: CDR1 SGHDT, CDR2 YYEEEE. The CDR3 is 15 residues long. The CDR3 loop is CASSLETGAVYEQYF. Here the CDR3 DNA reads TGTGCCAGCAGCTTGGAAACAGGGGCCGTCTACGAGCAGTACTTC.

The rearrangement links TRBV24-1 to TRBJ1-5, with TRBD1 as a possible D gene (5 bases). Germline V lookup: CDR1 KGHDR, CDR2 SFDVKD. This CDR3 has 19 amino acids. Trimming removed 9 bases at V and 0 bases at J, with 26 bases between. CDR3 sequence (DNA): TGTGCCACCCTCGCCCCCCGCAGGGAATCAGACCGTAGCAATCAGCCCCAGCATTTT. Amino acid sequence: CATLAPRRESDRSNQPQHF.

The gene calls are TRBV18 and TRBJ2-7; 9 bases are shared with TRBD1. Germline V gene lookup returns CDR1 KGHSH and CDR2 LQKENI. The CDR3 is 16 residues long. Trimming at V came to 0 bases and at J to 5 bases, leaving 8 bases not matched to a gene. The CDR3: CASSPPIGTGIHEQYF. CDR3 sequence (DNA): TGTGCCAGCTCACCACCTATCGGGACAGGGATCCACGAGCAGTACTTC.

J is TRBJ2-7 and V is TRBV3-1 (or the pseudogene TRBV3-2); no firm D call. This CDR3 contains 13 residues. From germline, CDR1 is LGHDT and CDR2 YNNKEL (reference sequence). Trimming stripped 3 bases from V and 0 bases from J, with 6 bases between. CDR3 region: CASSHLTSYEQYF. The DNA of the CDR3 is TGTGCCAGCAGCCACCTCACCTCCTACGAGCAGTACTTC.